A single sample is the source of the 24 T cell receptor beta chains below, sequenced in a study of graft-versus-host responses after intestinal transplantation. These receptors' targets are unknown. Produced via immunoSEQ multiplex PCR; TCRdb's table is partial and in-frame only. The sample records over 90,000 clones, approximately 93% being singletons. Sample: unstimulated CD8+ T cells sorted from spleen or lymph node cells, taken before intestinal transplant. Every receptor here comes from a human donor who received an intestinal transplant.

The chain carries TRBV15 and TRBJ2-7; D is unclear. CDR1 LNHNV and CDR2 YYDKDF come from the germline V gene (reference sequence). The V end was cut by 0 bases, the J end by 5 bases, with 11 bases between. The CDR3 is 14 amino acids. DNA for the CDR3: TGTGCCACCAGCAGAGAAGAAAGGGTAGACGAGCAGTACTTC. It is translated as CATSREERVDEQYF. Variable domain in full (rest from reference TRBV15 and TRBJ2-7): DAMVIQNPRYQVTQFGKPVTLSCSQTLNHNVMYWYQQKSSQAPKLLFHYYDKDFNNEADTPDNFQSRRPNTSFCFLDIRSPGLGDTAMYLCATSREERVDEQYFGPGTRLTVT.

This chain links TRBV6-1 with TRBJ2-5; D tentatively reads TRBD1 or TRBD2 (5 bases each). Per germline, CDR1 MNHNS and CDR2 SASEGT. The CDR3 runs 14 residues. Trimming pared 8 bases from V and 5 bases from J, leaving 18 bases between. In DNA, the CDR3 is TGTGCCAGCTGGGGCGGTTTTTGGGGGGAGACCCAGTACTTC. Encoded protein: CASWGGFWGETQYF.

The chain is built from TRBV9 and TRBJ2-7; 12 bases line up with TRBD1. Germline CDR1 is SGDLS and CDR2 is YYNGEE. The length of the CDR3 is 15 residues. V dropped 3 bases and J dropped 4; count of bases not matched to a gene: 5. CDR3 sequence (DNA): TGTGCCAGCAGCGAGGGACAGGGGGCGGGGTACGAGCAGTACTTC. This gives the protein CASSEGQGAGYEQYF.

V is TRBV14 and J is TRBJ2-7; 7 bases agree with TRBD1. The CDR3 is made up of 16 amino acids. Germline CDR1 reads SGHDN; CDR2 reads FVKESK. V trimming: 4 bases; J trimming: 3 bases; junction bases outside the gene matches: 12. CDR3 amino acids: CASSPVGTEENYEQYF. The CDR3 nucleotides read TGTGCCAGCAGCCCAGTAGGGACAGAGGAAAACTACGAGCAGTACTTC.

The J gene is TRBJ2-3, the V gene TRBV5-1; 7 bases are shared with TRBD2. V trimming: 7 bases; J trimming: 1 base; junction bases outside the gene matches: 6. The CDR3 runs 14 residues. CDR1 and CDR2 from the germline V gene are SGHRS and YFSETQ. CDR3 sequence (DNA): TGCGCCAGCCACGATGGGGGGGGCACAGATACGCAGTATTTT. Protein: CASHDGGGTDTQYF.

The chain couples TRBV19 to TRBJ1-1, with no clear D. This CDR3 has 14 residues. The germline gives CDR1 LNHDA, CDR2 SQIVND (reference sequence). Trimming removed 1 base from V and 3 bases from J, with 9 bases in between. CDR3 DNA: TGTGCCAGTAGTATAGGTTTAGGTTACACTGAAGCTTTCTTT. This gives the protein CASSIGLGYTEAFF.

The chain is built from TRBV4-1 and TRBJ2-5; no firm D call. Germline-derived CDR1 and CDR2 are MGHRA and YSYEKL. Trimming removed 3 bases at V and 0 bases at J, with 8 bases between. CDR3 length equals 14 residues. The CDR3, as DNA: TGCGCCAGCAGCCACTCACGGTACCAAGAGACCCAGTACTTC. Translated: CASSHSRYQETQYF.

This rearrangement joins TRBV5-4 to TRBJ2-7, with a possible D match to TRBD1 (6 bases). Germline V gives CDR1 SGHNT, CDR2 YYREEE (reference sequence). V was pared by 1 base and J by 7 bases, with 15 bases between. The CDR3 has 14 residues. The DNA for the CDR3 is TGTGCCAGCAGCTTGAATCTGGGGGCGAGAGAGCAGTACTTC. Encoded protein: CASSLNLGAREQYF.

The J gene is TRBJ2-1, the V gene TRBV25-1; D unclear. Germline CDR1 and CDR2: MGHDK and SYGVNS. This CDR3 has 13 residues. Trimming removed 2 bases from V and 8 bases from J, with 10 bases in between. The CDR3 spells CASSEVGRHEQFF. For the CDR3, the DNA is TGTGCCAGCAGTGAAGTTGGGCGACATGAGCAGTTCTTC.

Note on this clone: Other DNA sequences in the sample encode the same CDR3. This chain links TRBV5-6 with TRBJ1-1; D call uncertain. V lost 2 bases to trimming and J lost 4 bases, with 6 bases between them. CDR1 is SGHDT and CDR2 is YYEEEE in the germline V gene. There are 12 residues in the CDR3. This CDR3 is CASSFQGTEAFF. The CDR3 DNA reads TGTGCCAGCAGCTTCCAAGGCACTGAAGCTTTCTTT.

The chain joins TRBV10-3 to TRBJ2-4; TRBD2 agrees at 9 bases. In germline, CDR1 is ENHRY, CDR2 SYGVKD. Trimming took 0 bases from V and 0 from J; bases not matched to a gene: 3. There are 17 residues in the CDR3. CDR3 loop: CAISESASGVAKNIQYF. The CDR3 nucleotides read TGTGCCATCAGTGAGTCGGCTAGCGGGGTAGCCAAAAACATTCAGTACTTC.

The rearrangement links TRBV4-1 to TRBJ2-1, with D perhaps matching TRBD2 (5 bases). Germline V lookup: CDR1 MGHRA, CDR2 YSYEKL. V dropped 3 bases and J dropped 10 bases, with 13 bases sitting between them. The CDR3 covers 13 residues. The CDR3 DNA is TGCGCCAGCAGCCAGTTTGTCCCGGGGGAGCAGTTCTTC. This translates into CASSQFVPGEQFF.

The CDR3 DNA sequence: TGTGCCGCTGGACAGGGGGCAGGGCAGCCCCAGCATTTT. Its translation: CAAGQGAGQPQHF. V usage is TRBV27 and J usage is TRBJ1-5, with 11 bases identical to TRBD1. The CDR3 spans 13 residues. The germline gives CDR1 MNHEY, CDR2 SMNVEV (reference sequence). After removal of 11 bases from V and 7 bases from J, the junction contained 7 bases not matched to a gene.

The J gene is TRBJ2-2, the V gene TRBV4-2; the match to TRBD1 covers 8 bases. J gave up 5 bases and V 4 bases, and 9 bases lay outside the gene matches. Germline V CDR1 and CDR2: LGHNA, YNFKEQ. There are 16 residues in the CDR3. The CDR3 bases are TGTGCCAGCAGCCGGGAACAGGGGGTTTGGACCGGGGAGCTGTTTTTT. Its translation is CASSREQGVWTGELFF.

This clone appeared a single time. This rearrangement joins TRBV2 to TRBJ2-7; no definite D call. The length of the CDR3 is 12 residues. CDR1 and CDR2 (germline): SNHLY, FYNNEI. Trimming pared 3 bases from V and 5 bases from J, leaving 8 bases between. As DNA, the CDR3 is TGTGCCAGCAGTGACCCCCGGGACGAGCAGTACTTC. It yields the protein CASSDPRDEQYF.

This chain uses TRBV7-8 with TRBJ1-4, with D maybe TRBD1 (6 bases). This CDR3 contains 16 residues. CDR1 is SGHVS, CDR2 FQNEAQ, per germline. V lost 1 base, J lost 4 bases, and 13 bases lay in between. The CDR3 sequence: CASSLGRGAFNEKLFF. The DNA for the CDR3 is TGTGCCAGCAGCTTAGGGAGGGGGGCGTTTAATGAAAAACTGTTTTTT.

V is TRBV4-1 and J is TRBJ2-7; D gene uncertain. The CDR3 consists of 16 residues. Germline loops: CDR1 MGHRA, CDR2 YSYEKL. V lost 0 bases and J 3 bases, leaving 15 bases between the germline ends. CDR3 sequence: CASSQESIGQIYEQYF. Here the CDR3 DNA reads TGCGCCAGCAGCCAAGAGTCAATCGGTCAGATCTACGAGCAGTACTTC.

As for this clone: This CDR3 is also generated by other DNA sequences in the sample. The chain joins TRBV4-1 to TRBJ2-7; no clear D gene. CDR3 length equals 13 residues. V lost 2 bases to trimming and J lost 4 bases, with 9 bases between them. Germline CDR1 MGHRA, CDR2 YSYEKL. The CDR3 reads CASSQNDGYEQYF. In DNA form, the CDR3 reads TGCGCCAGCAGCCAAAACGACGGTTACGAGCAGTACTTC.

The chain recombines TRBV29-1 with TRBJ2-1; 8 positions agree with TRBD1. Germline-derived CDR1 and CDR2 are SQVTM and ANQGSEA. V was pared by 1 base and J by 4 bases, with 18 bases of the junction left unmatched. The CDR3 loop spans 19 amino acids. The CDR3 bases are TGCAGCGTTGAAGGCCGGACAGGGCCTATTAGTCGGCGTTACAATGAGCAGTTCTTC. It codes for CSVEGRTGPISRRYNEQFF.

The rearrangement joins TRBV2 to TRBJ2-7; 8 nucleotides align to TRBD2. With 7 bases clipped from V and 0 bases from J, the junction kept 5 bases outside the gene matches. The CDR3 runs 14 residues. In germline, CDR1 is SNHLY, CDR2 FYNNEI. The CDR3 loop is CASMGLGPSYEQYF. In DNA form, the CDR3 reads TGTGCCAGCATGGGACTAGGCCCCTCCTACGAGCAGTACTTC.

The V and J genes are TRBV4-1 and TRBJ2-7; TRBD1 aligns across 9 bases. Germline values: CDR1 MGHRA, CDR2 YSYEKL. This CDR3 comprises 15 residues. After removal of 3 bases from V and 1 base from J, the junction contained 4 bases not matched to a gene. In DNA, the CDR3 is TGCGCCAGCAGCCAGGTACAGGGGGCATCCTACGAGCAGTACTTC. This translates into CASSQVQGASYEQYF.

The chain uses TRBV4-1 and TRBJ1-4; D gene unclear. The germline gives CDR1 MGHRA, CDR2 YSYEKL. The CDR3 contains 15 residues. V lost 2 bases to trimming and J lost 5 bases, with 12 bases between them. The CDR3, as DNA: TGCGCCAGCAGCCAACTTGGACGGATAAATGAAAAACTGTTTTTT. Translating it yields CASSQLGRINEKLFF.

V gene TRBV6-5 combines with J gene TRBJ2-3; 10 positions match TRBD2. Germline V lookup: CDR1 MNHEY, CDR2 SVGAGI. The CDR3 spans 13 residues. The V and J ends lost 7 bases and 4 bases, in that order; junction bases with no gene match: 2. The CDR3 loop is CASTSGGSDTQYF. In DNA form, the CDR3 reads TGTGCCAGCACTAGCGGGGGTTCAGATACGCAGTATTTT.

This clone has just one count. The rearrangement uses TRBV5-1 and TRBJ2-1; weak D call: TRBD2 (5 bases). Germline CDR1 SGHRS, CDR2 YFSETQ. Deletions cut 4 bases from V and 1 base from J, with 15 bases between. The CDR3 length is 16 residues. CDR3 loop: CASSAPQRLSYNEQFF. The CDR3, as DNA: TGCGCCAGCAGCGCCCCCCAGCGGCTTTCCTACAATGAGCAGTTCTTC.